A single sample gave rise to the 27 T cell receptor beta chains below, sequenced in a study of cytomegalovirus exposure and HLA in healthy donors. The study ran its PCR with 60 Vbeta and 13 Jbeta primers. Produced via immunoSEQ multiplex PCR; TCRdb's table is partial and in-frame only. The sample features approximately 68,000 clones, with around 7.5% in its top ten. The sample consisted of PBMCs. These receptors originate from a female donor in good health and CMV-seropositive.

The gene calls are TRBV5-8 and TRBJ2-5, with D possibly being TRBD2 (6 bases). The CDR3 has 10 amino acids. The ends were cut back, 4 bases at V and 9 bases at J, with 7 bases in the middle. Per the germline V gene, CDR1 is SGHTS and CDR2 is YDEGEE. CDR3 region: CASSRLAQYF. CDR3 in DNA: TGTGCCAGCAGCAGACTAGCCCAGTACTTC.

This sequence joins TRBV5-4 and TRBJ2-5; 8 bases align to TRBD2. The CDR3 totals 15 residues. Germline CDR1 reads SGHNT; CDR2 reads YYREEE (reference sequence). Trimming cost V 6 bases and J 0 bases; bases outside gene matches: 7. The CDR3 protein is CASTPGGGYQETQYF. CDR3 nucleotides: TGTGCCAGCACCCCCGGCGGGGGGTACCAAGAGACCCAGTACTTC.

J is TRBJ2-5 and V is TRBV10-1, with D perhaps TRBD1 (5 bases). Per germline, CDR1 WNHNN and CDR2 SYGVQD (reference sequence). This CDR3 is 13 amino acids long. The ends were cut back, 5 bases at V and 1 base at J, with 8 bases in the middle. CDR3 coding DNA: TGCGCCAGCAGTAAGACAGTCCAAGAGACCCAGTACTTC. It codes for CASSKTVQETQYF.

J is TRBJ2-3 and V is TRBV5-6, with TRBD2 as a possible D gene (5 bases). V shed 0 bases and J shed 2 bases, with 7 bases lying between them. Germline-derived CDR1 and CDR2 are SGHDT and YYEEEE. CDR3 length: 14 residues. Here the CDR3 reads CASSLVATTDTQYF. CDR3 nucleotides: TGTGCCAGCAGCTTGGTAGCGACCACAGATACGCAGTATTTT.

The chain links TRBV18 to TRBJ2-7; 10 bases are a match to TRBD1. V dropped 4 bases and J dropped 3; count of bases not matched to a gene: 0. CDR3 length: 13 residues. In germline, CDR1 is KGHSH, CDR2 LQKENI. The DNA of the CDR3 is TGTGCCAGCTCACGGGACAGGGGCTACGAGCAGTACTTC. It encodes CASSRDRGYEQYF.

CDR3: CATSRDQHRGSLYEQYF. The CDR3 bases are TGTGCCACCAGCAGAGATCAGCACAGGGGTTCTTTATACGAGCAGTACTTC. This chain connects TRBV15 to TRBJ2-7, with 7 positions matching TRBD1. Per germline, CDR1 LNHNV and CDR2 YYDKDF (reference sequence). Trimming took 0 bases from V and 4 from J; bases not matched to a gene: 12. This CDR3 contains 17 residues.

The chain couples TRBV7-8 to TRBJ2-7, with TRBD1 matching 9 bases. The CDR3 has 15 residues. Unmatched junction bases numbered 6, after V lost 4 bases and J lost 2 bases. Germline V gene data show CDR1 as SGHVS and CDR2 as FQNEAQ. In DNA, the CDR3 is TGTGCCAGCAGCTCCCCGGGACAGGGCGCCTACGAGCAGTACTTC. Protein sequence: CASSSPGQGAYEQYF.

On this clone itself: One end of the junction is discordant with germline, which a read error may explain. The chain joins TRBV30 to TRBJ1-3; D is uncertain. CDR3 length: 14 residues. CDR1 and CDR2 from the germline V gene are GTSNPN and SVGIG (reference sequence). CDR3 region: CAWSAGVAGNAIYF. CDR3 nucleotides: TGTGCCTGGAGTGCCGGGGTTGCTGGAAACGCCATATATTTT.

The chain couples TRBV19 to TRBJ1-4; a weak D match, TRBD1 (5 bases). The V end lost 4 bases, the J end lost 0 bases, and 9 bases lay between the germline ends. Germline CDR1 is LNHDA and CDR2 is SQIVND (reference sequence). The CDR3 totals 15 residues. This CDR3 is CASSRQIATNEKLFF. As DNA, the CDR3 is TGTGCCAGTAGTAGACAGATCGCAACTAATGAAAAACTGTTTTTT.

This rearrangement joins TRBV30 to TRBJ2-1; the match to TRBD2 covers 14 bases. This CDR3 has 14 residues. V lost 5 bases and J lost 8; bases outside the gene matches: 5. Per the germline V gene, CDR1 is GTSNPN and CDR2 is SVGIG (reference sequence). This chain's CDR3 is CAWSTSGRADEQFF. The CDR3 DNA sequence: TGTGCCTGGTCGACTAGCGGGAGGGCCGATGAGCAGTTCTTC.

The chain links TRBV19 to TRBJ2-2; 12 nucleotides match TRBD1. Germline CDR1 LNHDA, CDR2 SQIVND (reference sequence). V lost 1 base to trimming and J lost 6 bases; unmatched junction nucleotides: 15. The CDR3 consists of 20 residues. CDR3 protein: CASSIGRWGQGAIRAGELFF. As DNA, the CDR3 is TGTGCCAGTAGTATAGGCAGGTGGGGACAGGGGGCGATACGGGCCGGGGAGCTGTTTTTT. The entire variable domain, with the rest obtained from reference TRBV19 and TRBJ2-2, is as follows: DGGITQSPKYLFRKEGQNVTLSCEQNLNHDAMYWYRQDPGQGLRLIYYSQIVNDFQKGDIAEGYSVSREKKESFPLTVTSAQKNPTAFYLCASSIGRWGQGAIRAGELFFGEGSRLTVL.

The V and J genes are TRBV6-1 and TRBJ1-5, with TRBD1 identical over 7 bases. Germline CDR1 reads MNHNS; CDR2 reads SASEGT. V shed 5 bases and J 4 bases; nucleotides not matched to a gene: 8. CDR3 length equals 15 residues. This chain's CDR3 is CASSPAGTANQPQHF. The CDR3 DNA reads TGTGCCAGCAGTCCAGCCGGGACAGCTAATCAGCCCCAGCATTTT.

The CDR3 loop reads CASSERAGGLGEQYF. CDR3 nucleotides: TGTGCCAGCAGTGAAAGGGCGGGAGGGCTCGGGGAGCAGTACTTC. V is TRBV6-1 and J is TRBJ2-7, with 9 bases aligning to TRBD2. CDR3 length: 15 residues. Germline loops: CDR1 MNHNS, CDR2 SASEGT. The V segment lost 2 bases and the J segment 7 bases; nucleotides outside the gene matches: 9.

The chain is built from TRBV28 and TRBJ2-7, with D possibly being TRBD2 (6 bases). Between the trimmed V and J ends, which lost 2 bases and 7 bases, there was a span of 15 bases. The CDR3 spans 14 residues. Germline V gene lookup returns CDR1 MDHEN and CDR2 SYDVKM. The CDR3 here is CASSLDGGSREQYF. The CDR3 region has the DNA TGTGCCAGCAGTTTAGACGGAGGGTCGAGGGAGCAGTACTTC.

The chain uses TRBV28 and TRBJ2-7; 10 nucleotides agree with TRBD1. V lost 7 bases to trimming and J lost 4 bases; unmatched junction nucleotides: 4. The CDR3 totals 13 residues. The germline V gene encodes CDR1 MDHEN and CDR2 SYDVKM. The CDR3 loop reads CASTPGQGYEQYF. The DNA of the CDR3 is TGTGCCAGCACCCCGGGACAGGGGTACGAGCAGTACTTC.

This chain uses TRBV28 with TRBJ2-2, with unresolved D. V dropped 5 bases and J dropped 0 bases, with 10 bases sitting between them. The CDR3 extends over 15 amino acids. Germline V gene lookup returns CDR1 MDHEN and CDR2 SYDVKM. This CDR3 is CASSPLTTNTGELFF. DNA of the CDR3: TGTGCCAGCAGTCCCCTGACAACGAACACCGGGGAGCTGTTTTTT.

V usage is TRBV5-6 and J usage is TRBJ1-2, with TRBD1 matching over 9 bases. V lost 3 bases to trimming and J lost 8 bases; unmatched junction nucleotides: 8. The CDR3 loop spans 14 amino acids. Germline V gives CDR1 SGHDT, CDR2 YYEEEE. CDR3 sequence: CASSSGTGYEGYTF. The CDR3 DNA reads TGTGCCAGCAGCTCTGGGACAGGGTATGAGGGCTACACCTTC.

This chain joins TRBV7-2 and TRBJ2-2, with TRBD2 identical over 8 bases. Germline CDR1 SGHTA, CDR2 FQGNSA. The CDR3 runs 16 residues. After removal of 4 bases from V and 5 bases from J, the junction contained 9 bases not matched to a gene. Here the CDR3 reads CASSSWTGGGTGELFF. Written as DNA, the CDR3 is TGTGCCAGCAGCTCCTGGACGGGGGGGGGAACCGGGGAGCTGTTTTTT.

The rearrangement joins TRBV5-1 to TRBJ2-7, with TRBD2 identical over 8 bases. Germline loops: CDR1 SGHRS, CDR2 YFSETQ. J gave up 4 bases and V 3 bases, and 12 bases lay outside the gene matches. There are 16 residues in the CDR3. CDR3 amino acids: CASSSPPTSGQYEQYF. The CDR3 DNA sequence: TGCGCCAGCAGCTCGCCTCCTACTAGCGGACAATACGAGCAGTACTTC.

V usage is TRBV5-1 and J usage is TRBJ2-1; D remains unclear. Per the germline V gene, CDR1 is SGHRS and CDR2 is YFSETQ. The germline V and J ends were trimmed by 0 bases and 5 bases, with 9 bases remaining between them. This CDR3 is built from 14 residues. CDR3 nucleotides: TGCGCCAGCAGCTTGGGGCCCAGTAACAATGAGCAGTTCTTC. It specifies CASSLGPSNNEQFF.

The genes are TRBV29-1 and TRBJ2-7; 9 nucleotides agree with TRBD1. The germline gives CDR1 SQVTM, CDR2 ANQGSEA. Losses at the gene ends were 6 bases for V and 3 bases for J; bases not matched to a gene: 9. The CDR3 runs 14 residues. As DNA, the CDR3 is TGCAGCGTCACCGGGACAGGGATCCACTACGAGCAGTACTTC. Translating gives CSVTGTGIHYEQYF.

This chain connects TRBV19 to TRBJ1-2, with a possible D match to TRBD1 (6 bases). This CDR3 has 15 amino acids. From germline, CDR1 is LNHDA and CDR2 SQIVND (reference sequence). V was trimmed by 4 bases and J by 4 bases, leaving 16 bases between them. The CDR3 region is CASSTTTGLLYGYTF. For the CDR3, the DNA is TGTGCCAGTAGTACCACAACAGGGCTCCTCTATGGCTACACCTTC.

The chain couples TRBV15 to TRBJ1-5, with 9 bases that match TRBD1. V trimming: 5 bases; J trimming: 5 bases; junction bases outside the gene matches: 25. CDR1 and CDR2 from the germline V gene are LNHNV and YYDKDF (reference sequence). CDR3 length: 21 residues. The chain's CDR3 is CATSERTTGTGSAAVHQPQHF. The CDR3 coding sequence is TGTGCCACCAGCGAAAGAACTACCGGGACAGGGTCGGCTGCGGTTCATCAGCCCCAGCATTTT.

This chain connects TRBV30 to TRBJ2-7; 7 bases are shared with TRBD1. V dropped 3 bases and J dropped 3; count of bases not matched to a gene: 8. The CDR3 is made up of 14 amino acids. Germline loops: CDR1 GTSNPN, CDR2 SVGIG (reference sequence). In nucleotides, the CDR3 is TGTGCCTGGAGAAAAACAGGGGTTTTCTACGAGCAGTACTTC. Its protein is CAWRKTGVFYEQYF.

The rearrangement uses TRBV7-2 and TRBJ1-2; D unresolved. Germline CDR1 and CDR2: SGHTA and FQGNSA. Trimming stripped 0 bases from V and 6 bases from J, with 14 bases between. The CDR3 runs to 15 residues. The CDR3 sequence: CASSLAGGSRDGYTF. CDR3 bases: TGTGCCAGCAGCTTAGCGGGCGGGTCTCGGGATGGCTACACCTTC. Variable domain in full (rest from reference TRBV7-2 and TRBJ1-2): GAGVSQSPSNKVTEKGKDVELRCDPISGHTALYWYRQSLGQGLEFLIYFQGNSAPDKSGLPSDRFSAERTGGSVSTLTIQRTQQEDSAVYLCASSLAGGSRDGYTFGSGTRLTVV.

This rearrangement joins TRBV23-1 to TRBJ1-1; D gene unclear. TRBV23-1 is an ORF for which the function is uncertain. This CDR3 region has 16 residues. Between the trimmed V and J ends, which lost 2 bases and 0 bases, there was a span of 13 bases. CDR3 sequence (DNA): TGCGCCAGCAGTCAACTCCTCCCGTCCTTGAACACTGAAGCTTTCTTT. Its protein is CASSQLLPSLNTEAFF.

V gene TRBV19 combines with J gene TRBJ1-5; D may be TRBD1 (6 bases). The CDR3 covers 15 residues. Per germline, CDR1 LNHDA and CDR2 SQIVND (reference sequence). With 4 bases removed from V and 5 bases from J, the gap between germline ends came to 15 bases. The CDR3 coding sequence is TGTGCCAGTAGTAACAGGGAGGGGGGGGATCAGCCCCAGCATTTT. Protein sequence: CASSNREGGDQPQHF.